Shown below are 17 T cell receptor beta chains from a single sample sequenced in a study of T cell repertoires in cytomegalovirus infection. Using its own MiXCR run on the reads, TCRdb lists one record per CDR3 protein. Here the sample spans 200,000 or so distinct CDR3 sequences, approximately 30% being singletons. Sequencing was done on a sample of PBMCs. These receptors came from a human donor in good health (CMV status not recorded). Some clones in this sample may be carry-over from other donors' samples.

This clonotype was seen a few times. The rearrangement uses TRBV18 and TRBJ2-5; TRBD1 is a possible D gene (5 bases). Trimming removed 3 bases from V and 0 bases from J, with 8 bases in between. The germline CDR1 and CDR2 sequences are KGHSH and LQKENI. This CDR3 is 14 amino acids long. CDR3 amino acids: CASSPRQNQETQYF. CDR3 DNA: TGTGCCAGCTCACCGAGACAGAACCAAGAGACCCAGTACTTC.

The chain joins TRBV3-1 to TRBJ2-1; tentative D call: TRBD2 (6 bases). The CDR3 is 14 amino acids. Germline V gene sequence: CDR1 LGHDT, CDR2 YNNKEL (reference sequence). The V and J ends lost 0 bases and 9 bases respectively, with 12 bases between them. CDR3 nucleotides: TGTGCCAGCAGCCAAGATCTGCAGGGAGGTGAGCAGTTCTTC. Translation gives CASSQDLQGGEQFF.

This clonotype was found a few times. This chain joins TRBV20-1 and TRBJ1-3; D unclear. This CDR3 contains 15 residues. CDR1 is DFQATT, CDR2 SNEGSKA, per germline (reference sequence). V was cut by 5 bases and J by 0 bases, with 14 bases left in between. CDR3 sequence (DNA): TGCAGTGCTTCCGGGCCCCCCACCTCTGGAAACACCATATATTTT. It encodes CSASGPPTSGNTIYF.

This clonotype was recorded at least ten times. The V gene is TRBV7-2, the J gene TRBJ2-7; possible D gene TRBD1, 6 bases. This CDR3 has 15 amino acids. CDR1 is SGHTA and CDR2 is FQGNSA in the germline V gene. V was shortened by 5 bases and J by 3 bases, with 17 bases between the two germline ends. The CDR3 sequence: CASSPEPTGGYEQYF. In nucleotides, the CDR3 is TGTGCCAGCAGCCCAGAGCCGACAGGAGGCTACGAGCAGTACTTC.

This clonotype was recorded a few times. The chain has TRBV12-3 or TRBV12-4 and TRBJ1-1, with D hard to call. The CDR3 has 14 amino acids. V was clipped by 5 bases and J by 4 bases, with 14 bases between them. CDR3 region: CASSPSTEGTEAFF. The CDR3 bases are TGTGCCAGCAGTCCCTCGACTGAGGGCACTGAAGCTTTCTTT.

This clonotype occurred a few times. J is TRBJ1-1 and V is TRBV27, with TRBD1 matching over 8 bases. Germline V gene lookup returns CDR1 MNHEY and CDR2 SMNVEV (reference sequence). V gave up 6 bases and J gave up 4 bases; unmatched junction bases: 7. The CDR3 consists of 14 residues. CDR3 bases: TGTGCCAGCAGGACACAGGGGGAGAGCACTGAAGCTTTCTTT. This gives the protein CASRTQGESTEAFF.

There are a few counts of this clonotype. The chain carries TRBV20-1 and TRBJ2-7, with a tentative D call TRBD2 (5 bases). This CDR3 has 14 residues. V was cut by 0 bases and J by 5 bases, with 14 bases left in between. Germline V CDR1 and CDR2: DFQATT, SNEGSKA (reference sequence). CDR3 bases: TGCAGTGCTAGAGAATTGAGGGAACGGAACGAGCAGTACTTC. As protein: CSARELRERNEQYF.

This clonotype was picked up a small number of times. This rearrangement joins TRBV7-8 to TRBJ2-3; D uncertain. The V gene's germline CDR1 is SGHVS and CDR2 FQNEAQ. The CDR3 consists of 17 residues. V gave up 1 base and J gave up 1 base, with 15 bases separating them. In DNA, the CDR3 is TGTGCCAGCAGCTTAGGAATTATAAGACCTGGCACAGATACGCAGTATTTT. Its translation is CASSLGIIRPGTDTQYF.

There are a few counts of this clonotype. The V gene is TRBV9, the J gene TRBJ2-3; TRBD2 aligns across 9 bases. This CDR3 has 15 amino acids. V shed 3 bases, J shed 0 bases, and the junction held 2 bases outside the gene matches. Germline V gives CDR1 SGDLS, CDR2 YYNGEE. CDR3 in amino acids: CASSGLAASTDTQYF. The CDR3 bases are TGTGCCAGCAGCGGACTAGCGGCTAGCACAGATACGCAGTATTTT.

This clonotype has more than one count but fewer than ten. The chain has TRBV6-2 or TRBV6-3 and TRBJ1-1, with TRBD1 as a possible D gene (6 bases). The V and J ends lost 6 bases and 5 bases respectively, with 19 bases between them. Germline V lookup: CDR1 MNHEY, CDR2 SVGEGT. The CDR3 has 15 amino acids. The CDR3 coding sequence is TGTGCCAGCAGCACAGGGTATGAGGAGGGGACTGAAGCTTTCTTT. Protein product: CASSTGYEEGTEAFF.

The rearrangement joins TRBV20-1 to TRBJ1-2; D gene uncertain. The CDR3 consists of 13 residues. CDR1 is DFQATT, CDR2 SNEGSKA, per germline (reference sequence). V shed 0 bases and J shed 1 base, with 6 bases lying between them. The CDR3: CSAREWLNYGYTF. The CDR3 DNA reads TGCAGTGCTAGAGAATGGCTTAACTATGGCTACACCTTC.

The V call is TRBV20-1, the J call TRBJ1-5, with 7 bases identical to TRBD1. V lost 6 bases to trimming and J lost 3 bases; unmatched junction nucleotides: 8. CDR3 length: 14 residues. CDR1 DFQATT and CDR2 SNEGSKA come from the germline V gene (reference sequence). The chain's CDR3 is CSAARDSINQPQHF. For the CDR3, the DNA is TGCAGTGCGGCCAGGGACAGCATCAATCAGCCCCAGCATTTT.

This clonotype has at least ten counts. The CDR3 protein is CASSLGSRASYNSPLHF. As DNA, the CDR3 is TGTGCCAGCAGCTTGGGCAGTCGAGCATCCTATAATTCACCCCTCCACTTT. The chain has TRBV7-8 and TRBJ1-6; D not certain. Germline V gene lookup returns CDR1 SGHVS and CDR2 FQNEAQ. Trimming left V 3 bases short and J 1 base short, with 13 bases between. The CDR3 has 17 residues.

This clonotype was seen more than once but under ten times. The rearrangement joins TRBV19 to TRBJ1-2; perhaps TRBD1 as D (5 bases). In germline, CDR1 is LNHDA, CDR2 SQIVND (reference sequence). V lost 3 bases to trimming and J lost 4 bases, with 15 bases between them. The CDR3 contains 15 residues. The CDR3 bases are TGTGCCAGTAGTATTCCCCGGGACCTCCGCTATGGCTACACCTTC. As protein: CASSIPRDLRYGYTF.

This clonotype was counted between two and nine times. The gene calls are TRBV5-4 and TRBJ2-7, with 7 positions matching TRBD1. CDR1 and CDR2 (germline): SGHNT, YYREEE (reference sequence). V shed 0 bases, J shed 3 bases, and the junction held 3 bases outside the gene matches. The CDR3 extends over 14 amino acids. The CDR3 is CASSLEAGGYEQYF. The CDR3, as DNA: TGTGCCAGCAGCTTGGAGGCAGGGGGCTACGAGCAGTACTTC.

This clonotype was counted a few times. V is TRBV27 and J is TRBJ2-2; 7 bases are shared with TRBD1. V lost 5 bases and J lost 5; bases outside the gene matches: 5. Germline CDR1 MNHEY, CDR2 SMNVEV (reference sequence). The CDR3 consists of 14 residues. The CDR3 loop is CASSRNRGTGELFF. CDR3 DNA: TGTGCCAGCAGTCGAAACAGGGGAACCGGGGAGCTGTTTTTT.

The chain couples TRBV28 to TRBJ2-3; 11 bases line up with TRBD2. The V gene end was trimmed by 5 bases and the J gene end by 3 bases; junction bases not matched to a gene: 4. The CDR3 loop spans 15 amino acids. CDR1 and CDR2 from the germline V gene are MDHEN and SYDVKM. The CDR3 region is CASSQPSGGTDTQYF. CDR3 DNA: TGTGCCAGCAGTCAACCTAGCGGGGGGACAGATACGCAGTATTTT.